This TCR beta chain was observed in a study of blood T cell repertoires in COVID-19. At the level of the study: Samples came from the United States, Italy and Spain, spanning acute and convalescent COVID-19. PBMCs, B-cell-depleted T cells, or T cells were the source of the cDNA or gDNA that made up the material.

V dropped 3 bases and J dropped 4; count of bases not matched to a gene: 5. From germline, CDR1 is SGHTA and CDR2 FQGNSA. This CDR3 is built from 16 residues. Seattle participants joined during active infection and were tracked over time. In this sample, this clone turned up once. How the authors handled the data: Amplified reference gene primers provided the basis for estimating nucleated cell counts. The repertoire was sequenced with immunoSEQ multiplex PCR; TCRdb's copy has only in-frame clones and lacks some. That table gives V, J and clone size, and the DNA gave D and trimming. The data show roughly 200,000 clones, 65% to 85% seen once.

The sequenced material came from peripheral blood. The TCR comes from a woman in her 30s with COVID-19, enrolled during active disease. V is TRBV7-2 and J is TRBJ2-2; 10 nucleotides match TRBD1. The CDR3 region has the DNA TGTGCCAGCAGCTTTCGACAGGGGGCGAGCACCGGGGAGCTGTTTTTT. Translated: CASSFRQGASTGELFF.